This TCR beta chain stems from a study of shared clonotypes between healthy human individuals. About the study: Per donor, three plates held CD4 naive cells, three held CD4 memory, two held CD8 naive and one held CD8 memory. General observations from the study: Read depth was anticipated to influence clonotype sharing among donors.

As for this clone: What it recognizes is unknown.

Germline CDR1 reads ENHRY; CDR2 reads SYGVKD. This CDR3 contains 14 residues. V was trimmed by 6 bases and J by 3 bases, leaving 12 bases between them. Clones were sequenced by immunoSEQ multiplex PCR, and TCRdb holds only the in-frame ones, with some missing. The table shows about 2 million clones, with roughly 95% occurring only once. The genes are TRBV10-3 and TRBJ2-1; TRBD2 is a possible D gene (5 bases). The sequence derives from a man aged 18 to 30 in good health. Sequenced: naive CD4+ T cells sorted from blood. Sample subset: CD45RA+ positively selected. In DNA form, the CDR3 reads TGTGCCATCAGGCGGGCCCGGGACTACAATGAGCAGTTCTTC. This translates into CAIRRARDYNEQFF.